This T cell receptor beta chain originates from a study of OX40 agonist ivuxolimab in advanced cancers. As for the study in general: Those treated in dose escalation had hepatocellular carcinoma, melanoma, renal cell cancer or head and neck cancer. Enrollees could have had prior anti-PD-1, anti-PD-L1 or anti-CTLA-4 therapy, which around 40% had received.

Turning to this clone: The target antigen is unknown.

Study outcomes and limitations: Some of the nonresponding patients also showed low levels of normalized T-cell clonal expansion. CD8+ T cells were the subset that, on average, had more expanded clones than CD4+.

Assay used: immunoSEQ multiplex PCR; TCRdb lists only in-frame clones, some missing. Of some 23,000 clones in the sample, around four fifths were seen once. Germline CDR1 SGDLS, CDR2 YYNGEE. V was clipped by 3 bases and J by 3 bases; unmatched bases: 3. This CDR3 comprises 14 residues. The TCR originated in an adult with an advanced solid tumor such as melanoma, head and neck, liver or kidney cancer. The source material was CD4+ or CD8+ T cells sorted from blood, sampled in a trial of the OX40 agonist ivuxolimab. This sequence joins TRBV9 and TRBJ1-3; 7 bases match TRBD1. This CDR3 reads CASSDTGVGNTIYF. In nucleotides, the CDR3 is TGTGCCAGCAGCGATACAGGGGTTGGAAACACCATATATTTT.